One sample yielded the 32 T cell receptor beta chains listed below, sequenced in a study of T cells in Graves' hyperthyroidism and ophthalmopathy. Amplification of TCR beta CDR3 regions was performed using RNA transcripts as template. In the first-round RT-PCR of the TCR CDR3, the HTBI primer set was used. TCRdb passed the multiplex PCR reads through MiXCR, listing each CDR3 protein once. This sample has more than 650,000 distinct CDR3 sequences; 14% occur once, and the top ten carry about a tenth. Sequenced material: blood. The receptors shown here come from a woman aged 18-35 years with Graves' hyperthyroidism.

This clonotype has at least ten counts. The V gene is TRBV6-5, the J gene TRBJ2-1, with 7 bases fitting TRBD1. V lost 4 bases and J lost 10; bases outside the gene matches: 4. CDR1 MNHEY and CDR2 SVGAGI come from the germline V gene. The CDR3 is 12 residues long. The CDR3 sequence: CASSLTGQEQFF. The DNA of the CDR3 is TGTGCCAGCAGTTTGACAGGGCAGGAGCAGTTCTTC.

The V call is TRBV20-1, the J call TRBJ2-3; D gene ambiguous. The V gene's germline CDR1 is DFQATT and CDR2 SNEGSKA (reference sequence). V lost 0 bases and J 6 bases, leaving 13 bases between the germline ends. The CDR3 covers 14 residues. The CDR3 loop reads CSARDRRVGDTQYF. DNA for the CDR3: TGCAGTGCTAGAGATCGCCGGGTAGGGGATACGCAGTATTTT.

At least ten counts were recorded for this clonotype. Written as DNA, the CDR3 is TGTGCCAGCATTCCTATGGGACTAGCGTGGGGTGGAGATACGCAGTATTTT. Its protein is CASIPMGLAWGGDTQYF. This chain links TRBV28 with TRBJ2-3; TRBD2 agrees at 10 bases. The CDR3 has 17 residues. Losses at the gene ends were 7 bases for V and 5 bases for J; bases not matched to a gene: 15. Germline V gene data show CDR1 as MDHEN and CDR2 as SYDVKM.

Many counts were recorded for this clonotype. This chain uses TRBV2 with TRBJ1-2; possibly TRBD1 for D (6 bases). Deletions cut 6 bases from V and 5 bases from J, with 13 bases between. CDR1 and CDR2 (germline): SNHLY, FYNNEI. This CDR3 has 13 residues. The CDR3 region has the DNA TGTGCCAGCAGCGCGGACAGCTTTTATGGCTACACCTTC. Translating it yields CASSADSFYGYTF.

Of note for this clonotype: A much larger clone lies one base from this, so it may be a read error. The chain carries TRBV2 and TRBJ2-7, with 12 bases identical to TRBD2. The CDR3 length is 16 residues. Germline CDR1 SNHLY, CDR2 FYNNEI. With 2 bases clipped from V and 7 bases from J, the junction kept 9 bases outside the gene matches. The CDR3 loop is CASSESLAGGGNEQYF. CDR3 DNA sequence: TGTGCCAGCAGTGAATCACTAGCGGGAGGTGGCAATGAGCAGTACTTC.

The genes are TRBV10-3 and TRBJ2-7; 11 positions match TRBD2. V dropped 4 bases and J dropped 5; count of bases not matched to a gene: 4. Germline assignment: CDR1 ENHRY and CDR2 SYGVKD. This CDR3 comprises 14 residues. The CDR3 DNA reads as TGTGCCATCAGTGCCGGGACTAGCGGACACGAGCAGTACTTC. As protein: CAISAGTSGHEQYF.

The chain uses TRBV7-2 and TRBJ1-5; 10 bases fit TRBD1. The CDR3 contains 18 residues. The germline gives CDR1 SGHTA, CDR2 FQGNSA. The J segment lost 2 bases and the V segment lost 5 bases, leaving 12 bases of the junction unmatched. CDR3 nucleotide sequence: TGTGCCAGCAGCCCTTGGACAGGGGGTATCTCGGGCAATCAGCCCCAGCATTTT. It specifies CASSPWTGGISGNQPQHF.

In its sample, this clonotype was seen many times. The genes are TRBV7-9 and TRBJ2-4, with D hard to call. Germline V gene lookup returns CDR1 SEHNR and CDR2 FQNEAQ (reference sequence). V dropped 1 base and J dropped 7 bases, with 11 bases sitting between them. The CDR3 consists of 14 residues. The CDR3 protein is CASSLEATTNIQYF. As DNA, the CDR3 is TGTGCCAGCAGCTTAGAGGCCACAACGAACATTCAGTACTTC.

This clonotype was seen at least ten times. This sequence joins TRBV24-1 and TRBJ2-1; 12 bases agree with TRBD2. Losses at the gene ends were 2 bases for V and 9 bases for J; bases not matched to a gene: 16. This CDR3 comprises 19 residues. Germline CDR1 and CDR2: KGHDR and SFDVKD. The CDR3 here is CATSDSSTLAGGPRGEQFF. DNA for the CDR3: TGTGCCACCAGTGATTCCTCAACCCTAGCGGGAGGGCCGAGGGGTGAGCAGTTCTTC.

This clonotype has just a few counts. This chain uses TRBV5-1 with TRBJ2-7; tentatively, D is TRBD1 or TRBD2 (5 bases each). The V gene's germline CDR1 is SGHRS and CDR2 YFSETQ. V was cut by 4 bases and J by 5 bases, with 13 bases left in between. The CDR3 totals 13 residues. CDR3: CASSTGPADEQYF. The CDR3 DNA reads TGCGCCAGCAGCACGGGGCCAGCGGACGAGCAGTACTTC.

This clonotype was counted a few times. The rearrangement links TRBV19 to TRBJ2-1; TRBD1 agrees at 9 bases. This CDR3 has 14 residues. Unmatched junction bases numbered 9, after V lost 8 bases and J lost 7 bases. From germline, CDR1 is LNHDA and CDR2 SQIVND (reference sequence). DNA for the CDR3: TGTGCCAGTCTGTCGGGACAGGGATTGAATGAGCAGTTCTTC. It translates to CASLSGQGLNEQFF.

The rearrangement links TRBV20-1 to TRBJ2-7, with 9 nucleotides matching TRBD2. After removal of 0 bases from V and 4 bases from J, the junction contained 13 bases not matched to a gene. Germline assignment: CDR1 DFQATT and CDR2 SNEGSKA (reference sequence). The CDR3 runs 17 residues. CDR3 DNA: TGCAGTGCTAGAGATCTGAGCGGGGGGACCTCCCGATACGAGCAGTACTTC. It specifies CSARDLSGGTSRYEQYF.

This clonotype was seen repeatedly, ten times or more. The V gene is TRBV7-9, the J gene TRBJ2-7; TRBD1 or TRBD2 may be the D gene (6 bases each). Germline-derived CDR1 and CDR2 are SEHNR and FQNEAQ (reference sequence). The CDR3 sequence is 14 residues long. V shed 1 base and J shed 4 bases, with 11 bases lying between them. The CDR3 here is CASSLEQGRYEQYF. CDR3 nucleotide sequence: TGTGCCAGCAGCTTAGAGCAGGGGAGGTACGAGCAGTACTTC.

This clonotype was seen a handful of times. The J gene is TRBJ2-7, the V gene TRBV19; D gene uncertain. Trimming removed 3 bases from V and 1 base from J, with 13 bases in between. Germline assignment: CDR1 LNHDA and CDR2 SQIVND (reference sequence). There are 15 residues in the CDR3. The CDR3 loop reads CASSIEEAGSYEQYF. Here the CDR3 DNA reads TGTGCCAGTAGTATTGAAGAGGCCGGATCCTACGAGCAGTACTTC.

This clonotype came up many times. The V call is TRBV12-3 or TRBV12-4, the J call TRBJ2-7; D is possibly TRBD2 (6 bases). CDR3 length: 13 residues. V was pared by 6 bases and J by 4 bases, with 13 bases between. The CDR3 DNA reads as TGTGCCAGCAGGCCTTCGGGGGATTACGAGCAGTACTTC. It codes for CASRPSGDYEQYF.

This clonotype was found a few times. The chain uses TRBV2 and TRBJ2-1; a possible D gene is TRBD2 (5 bases). This CDR3 contains 12 residues. With 9 bases removed from V and 5 bases from J, the gap between germline ends came to 11 bases. Per germline, CDR1 SNHLY and CDR2 FYNNEI. The CDR3 region is CASLLANNEQFF. The CDR3 DNA is TGTGCCAGTTTGTTAGCGAACAATGAGCAGTTCTTC.

At least ten counts were recorded for this clonotype. Here the CDR3 DNA reads TGTGCCAGAACGAGTCCGGGGGCAGATACGCAGTATTTT. The encoded protein is CARTSPGADTQYF. The chain is built from TRBV18 and TRBJ2-3; D perhaps matches TRBD2 (6 bases). The CDR3 sequence is 13 residues long. The germline V gene encodes CDR1 KGHSH and CDR2 LQKENI. Trimming took off 9 bases at V and 4 bases at J, with 14 bases between the two ends.

This sequence joins TRBV4-1 and TRBJ1-4; a weak D match, TRBD1 (5 bases). In germline, CDR1 is MGHRA, CDR2 YSYEKL. V lost 8 bases to trimming and J lost 7 bases, with 14 bases between them. CDR3 length: 13 amino acids. CDR3 in amino acids: CASLGTRGEKLFF. The CDR3 region has the DNA TGCGCCAGCCTCGGGACCCGGGGTGAAAAACTGTTTTTT.

The table lists this clonotype with many counts. CDR3 amino acids: CATSREGGAGRDTQYF. CDR3 nucleotide sequence: TGTGCCACCAGCAGAGAGGGTGGAGCAGGACGGGATACGCAGTATTTT. V usage is TRBV15 and J usage is TRBJ2-3; D ambiguous. The germline gives CDR1 LNHNV, CDR2 YYDKDF (reference sequence). Trimming removed 0 bases from V and 6 bases from J, with 16 bases in between. This CDR3 has 16 amino acids.

This clonotype was seen at least ten times. This chain connects TRBV10-3 to TRBJ2-7; D unclear. The CDR3 consists of 12 residues. The ends were cut back, 6 bases at V and 4 bases at J, with 10 bases in the middle. CDR1 is ENHRY, CDR2 SYGVKD, per germline. As DNA, the CDR3 is TGTGCCATCAGGGCCCCCGGGTACGAGCAGTACTTC. It translates to CAIRAPGYEQYF.

This clonotype has just a few counts. The CDR3, as DNA: TGTGCCAGCAGGAGGGTAGCGGGAGCCAATGAGCAGTTCTTC. Amino acid sequence: CASRRVAGANEQFF. V and J are TRBV12-3 or TRBV12-4 and TRBJ2-1; 9 bases fit TRBD2. The CDR3 has 14 residues. V shed 6 bases and J 6 bases; nucleotides not matched to a gene: 6.

In this sample, this clonotype turned up many times. The chain is built from TRBV28 and TRBJ1-2; D unclear. The CDR3 spans 14 residues. The V end lost 3 bases, the J end lost 7 bases, and 15 bases lay between the germline ends. Germline-derived CDR1 and CDR2 are MDHEN and SYDVKM. CDR3 DNA: TGTGCCAGCAGTTTTTTGGGAGTTTTGGGTGGCTACACCTTC. Translated: CASSFLGVLGGYTF.

This clonotype was counted between two and nine times. The rearrangement uses TRBV18 and TRBJ1-5, with D perhaps matching TRBD1 (5 bases). Germline V gives CDR1 KGHSH, CDR2 LQKENI. This CDR3 has 17 residues. The V end was cut by 2 bases, the J end by 3 bases, with 17 bases between. CDR3 in amino acids: CASSPTATGGNNQPQHF. The CDR3 nucleotides read TGTGCCAGCTCACCAACGGCGACGGGGGGGAACAATCAGCCCCAGCATTTT.

Only a few counts were recorded for this clonotype. DNA for the CDR3: TGTGCCAGCTCACCGACTCCTCCAGGGGGCTTAAATGGCTACACCTTC. Amino acids: CASSPTPPGGLNGYTF. The V gene is TRBV18, the J gene TRBJ1-2; TRBD1 aligns across 8 bases. The CDR3 totals 16 residues. V trimming: 3 bases; J trimming: 6 bases; junction bases outside the gene matches: 12. Germline V CDR1 and CDR2: KGHSH, LQKENI.

The chain has TRBV29-1 and TRBJ2-1; perhaps TRBD1 as D (6 bases). This CDR3 is 13 amino acids long. Germline CDR1 SQVTM, CDR2 ANQGSEA. CDR3 DNA: TGCACCGGCTTGGGGGCCAACGACAATGAGCAGTTCTTC. Encoded protein: CTGLGANDNEQFF.

J is TRBJ2-3 and V is TRBV7-9, with 10 bases that match TRBD2. The CDR3 loop spans 15 amino acids. Germline-derived CDR1 and CDR2 are SEHNR and FQNEAQ (reference sequence). Germline trimming cut 5 bases from V and 3 bases from J; bases unmatched to any gene: 5. CDR3 nucleotides: TGTGCCAGCAGCGGGCGGACTAGCGGAACAGATACGCAGTATTTT. This sequence encodes CASSGRTSGTDTQYF. Variable domain in full (rest from reference TRBV7-9 and TRBJ2-3): DTGVSQNPRHKITKRGQNVTFRCDPISEHNRLYWYRQTLGQGPEFLTYFQNEAQLEKSRLLSDRFSAERPKGSFSTLEIQRTEQGDSAMYLCASSGRTSGTDTQYFGPGTRLTVL.

The chain employs TRBV29-1 and TRBJ2-2, with D possibly being TRBD1 (6 bases). The germline gives CDR1 SQVTM, CDR2 ANQGSEA. The CDR3 sequence is 14 residues long. The V end was cut by 4 bases, the J end by 1 base, with 10 bases between. The CDR3 reads CSVAGTRNTGELFF. CDR3 coding DNA: TGCAGCGTTGCCGGGACACGGAACACCGGGGAGCTGTTTTTT.

This clonotype was recorded at least ten times. The genes are TRBV7-9 and TRBJ2-5; TRBD2 agrees at 8 bases. Germline values: CDR1 SEHNR, CDR2 FQNEAQ (reference sequence). The CDR3 contains 15 residues. V trimming: 1 base; J trimming: 2 bases; junction bases outside the gene matches: 3. The CDR3 bases are TGTGCCAGCAGCTTAGAACTAGCGGAACAAGAGACCCAGTACTTC. Protein sequence: CASSLELAEQETQYF.

This chain joins TRBV4-1 and TRBJ2-2; D is unclear. The CDR3 totals 13 residues. Germline-derived CDR1 and CDR2 are MGHRA and YSYEKL. V dropped 9 bases and J dropped 3 bases, with 11 bases sitting between them. This chain's CDR3 is CASQAGHTGELFF. The CDR3 region has the DNA TGCGCCAGTCAAGCCGGGCACACCGGGGAGCTGTTTTTT.

The sample holds many counts of this clonotype. The DNA for the CDR3 is TGTGCCAGCAGACTAGCGGGAGGGCCAGGCAATGAGCAGTTCTTC. This sequence encodes CASRLAGGPGNEQFF. The chain recombines TRBV7-8 with TRBJ2-1; 13 nucleotides line up with TRBD2. The CDR3 loop spans 15 amino acids. Looked up from germline, CDR1 is SGHVS and CDR2 is FQNEAQ. V gave up 6 bases and J gave up 6 bases; unmatched junction bases: 5. The variable domain in full, with the rest retrieved from reference TRBV7-8 and TRBJ2-1, is GAGVSQSPRYKVAKRGQDVALRCDPISGHVSLFWYQQALGQGPEFLTYFQNEAQLDKSGLPSDRFFAERPEGSVSTLKIQRTQQEDSAVYLCASRLAGGPGNEQFFGPGTRLTVL.

This clonotype was seen a handful of times. CDR3 DNA sequence: TGTGCCAGCAGTGATCGGACCGATCAGCCCCAGCATTTT. This codes for CASSDRTDQPQHF. The genes are TRBV25-1 and TRBJ1-5; D remains ambiguous. Trimming cost V 3 bases and J 5 bases, with 8 bases left between them. CDR1 and CDR2 (germline): MGHDK, SYGVNS. The CDR3 contains 13 residues. Supplemented by reference TRBV25-1 and TRBJ1-5, the full variable domain reads EADIYQTPRYLVIGTGKKITLECSQTMGHDKMYWYQQDPGMELHLIHYSYGVNSTEKGDLSSESTVSRIRTEHFPLTLESARPSHTSQYLCASSDRTDQPQHFGDGTRLSIL.

The J gene is TRBJ2-1, the V gene TRBV6-1; 8 nucleotides line up with TRBD1. The CDR3 length is 14 residues. V shed 0 bases, J shed 6 bases, and the junction held 1 base outside the gene matches. Germline CDR1 MNHNS, CDR2 SASEGT. The CDR3 coding sequence is TGTGCCAGCAGTGAAGCCAGGGGGCTCAATGAGCAGTTCTTC. Its translation: CASSEARGLNEQFF.